This T cell receptor (beta chain) was obtained from a study of T cells in Graves' hyperthyroidism and ophthalmopathy. Whole-study findings and limits: The majority of expanded thyroid clonotypes above 0.001 also appeared in blood. A model of 13 V-J pairs discriminated ophthalmopathy from stable hyperthyroidism.

RNA transcripts served as the template for amplifying TCR beta CDR3 regions. The primer set for the first-round RT-PCR of the TCR CDR3 was HTBI. MiXCR, run by TCRdb on the multiplex PCR reads, gives a single entry per CDR3 protein. The top ten hold approximately 30% of the sample, which has around 500,000 distinct CDR3 sequences, around 16% seen once. This clonotype has a count of ten or more. What it recognizes is unknown. The length of the CDR3 is 17 residues. V dropped 0 bases and J dropped 3 bases, with 17 bases sitting between them. Germline V gene sequence: CDR1 MNHNY, CDR2 SVGAGI (reference sequence).

This rearrangement joins TRBV6-6 to TRBJ1-1, with no clear D. The TCR sequence derives from a woman in her twenties or thirties with Graves' ophthalmopathy. Material for sequencing was blood. In nucleotides, the CDR3 is TGTGCCAGCAGTTACTCAGCCAGGCTTAGCGGGGACACTGAAGCTTTCTTT. It specifies CASSYSARLSGDTEAFF.